The 2 T cell receptor beta chains below all came from one sample that was sequenced in a study of cytomegalovirus exposure and HLA in healthy donors. Profiled with immunoSEQ multiplex PCR; TCRdb holds only in-frame clones, not every one. The sample holds 60,000 to 80,000 clones, around four fifths seen once. The sequenced material came from PBMCs. The receptors come from a man aged 30 to 39 in good health and CMV-seronegative.

As concerns this clone: The junction departs from germline at one end; a sequencing error may be responsible. The chain carries TRBV7-7 and TRBJ2-7; D may be TRBD1 (5 bases). Germline values: CDR1 SSHAT, CDR2 FNYEAQ (reference sequence). The CDR3 is made up of 13 amino acids. This CDR3 reads CASSFDSEYEQYF. Here the CDR3 DNA reads TGTGCTAGCAGCTTCGACAGCGAATACGAGCAGTACTTC.

V is TRBV4-1 and J is TRBJ2-3, with 7 bases that match TRBD1. V trimming: 1 base; J trimming: 5 bases; junction bases outside the gene matches: 9. CDR1 MGHRA and CDR2 YSYEKL come from the germline V gene. This CDR3 contains 16 residues. This CDR3 reads CASSQGSGPGGDTQYF. As DNA, the CDR3 is TGCGCCAGCAGCCAAGGCTCGGGACCAGGGGGAGATACGCAGTATTTT.